These 23 T cell receptor beta chains were all obtained from the same sample, sequenced in a study of OX40 agonist ivuxolimab in advanced cancers. Using immunoSEQ multiplex PCR, the repertoire was profiled, and TCRdb retains in-frame clones only, with some absent. The table lists tens of thousands of clones, about 93% of them singletons. This specimen was CD4+ or CD8+ T cells sorted from blood, taken in a trial of the OX40 agonist ivuxolimab. These receptor sequences come from an adult with an advanced solid tumor such as melanoma, head and neck, liver or kidney cancer.

The chain carries TRBV9 and TRBJ1-2; 8 bases match TRBD1. The length of the CDR3 is 15 residues. CDR1 SGDLS and CDR2 YYNGEE come from the germline V gene. V shed 3 bases, J shed 8 bases, and the junction held 12 bases outside the gene matches. CDR3 nucleotides: TGTGCCAGCAGCGATCCAAGCAGGGGGCTGCAGGGCTACACCTTC. Protein product: CASSDPSRGLQGYTF.

The sample holds one count of this clone. This rearrangement joins TRBV11-2 to TRBJ2-7, with D possibly TRBD1 on 5 matching bases. CDR1 is SGHAT, CDR2 FQNNGV, per germline. The CDR3 is made up of 14 amino acids. Trimming removed 4 bases from V and 3 bases from J, with 13 bases in between. CDR3 loop: CASSWGTGLYEQYF. CDR3 in DNA: TGTGCCAGCAGCTGGGGCACTGGGCTCTACGAGCAGTACTTC.

The chain has TRBV4-3 and TRBJ2-3; D may be TRBD2 (6 bases). The germline V and J ends were trimmed by 0 bases and 2 bases, with 15 bases remaining between them. The CDR3 length is 17 residues. Looked up from germline, CDR1 is LGHNA and CDR2 is YSLEER. CDR3 protein: CASSQEQRAILTDTQYF. CDR3 DNA sequence: TGCGCCAGCAGCCAAGAACAGCGGGCCATCCTCACAGATACGCAGTATTTT.

The gene calls are TRBV13 and TRBJ2-1; 7 bases are a match to TRBD2. V shed 2 bases, J shed 7 bases, and the junction held 11 bases outside the gene matches. Looked up from germline, CDR1 is PRHDT and CDR2 is FYEKMQ (reference sequence). The CDR3 runs 16 residues. CDR3 loop: CASSLRNGGRGNEQFF. The CDR3 DNA sequence: TGTGCCAGCAGCTTAAGGAATGGCGGGAGAGGGAATGAGCAGTTCTTC.

The chain links TRBV15 to TRBJ2-7, with 9 positions matching TRBD1. The junction had 3 bases not matched to a gene; V was cut back by 5 bases and J by 4 bases. The germline gives CDR1 LNHNV, CDR2 YYDKDF (reference sequence). The CDR3 is made up of 13 amino acids. The CDR3 region is CATSWDRAYEQYF. In DNA, the CDR3 is TGTGCCACCAGCTGGGACAGGGCTTACGAGCAGTACTTC.

This sequence joins TRBV28 and TRBJ2-3, with a possible D match to TRBD2 (5 bases). The V end lost 2 bases, the J end lost 0 bases, and 12 bases lay between the germline ends. The CDR3 spans 16 residues. The germline gives CDR1 MDHEN, CDR2 SYDVKM. CDR3 nucleotides: TGTGCCAGCAGTTTAATTGAGGGCGCTAGCACAGATACGCAGTATTTT. Translated: CASSLIEGASTDTQYF.

This clone has only a few counts. This chain connects TRBV19 to TRBJ1-2, with a weak D call TRBD1 (6 bases). With 3 bases removed from V and 4 bases from J, the gap between germline ends came to 15 bases. Per the germline V gene, CDR1 is LNHDA and CDR2 is SQIVND (reference sequence). This CDR3 spans 15 amino acids. The CDR3 region has the DNA TGTGCCAGTAGTATTAGTTCGACAGGAATCTATGGCTACACCTTC. This sequence encodes CASSISSTGIYGYTF.

The rearrangement uses TRBV25-1 and TRBJ2-1, with D unclear. The CDR3 sequence is 17 residues long. V shed 6 bases and J shed 0 bases, with 18 bases lying between them. Germline V CDR1 and CDR2: MGHDK, SYGVNS. CDR3 nucleotide sequence: TGTGCCAGCAGCGCCAACATCAAAATAAGCTCCTACAATGAGCAGTTCTTC. It is translated as CASSANIKISSYNEQFF. Variable domain in full (rest from reference TRBV25-1 and TRBJ2-1): EADIYQTPRYLVIGTGKKITLECSQTMGHDKMYWYQQDPGMELHLIHYSYGVNSTEKGDLSSESTVSRIRTEHFPLTLESARPSHTSQYLCASSANIKISSYNEQFFGPGTRLTVL.

The V call is TRBV19, the J call TRBJ2-1; D uncertain. The ends were cut back, 3 bases at V and 0 bases at J, with 12 bases in the middle. Germline values: CDR1 LNHDA, CDR2 SQIVND (reference sequence). The CDR3 runs 16 residues. This CDR3 reads CASSISQSFSYNEQFF. DNA of the CDR3: TGTGCCAGTAGTATTAGTCAGTCGTTCTCCTACAATGAGCAGTTCTTC.

The chain recombines TRBV11-2 with TRBJ2-4, with D unclear. V dropped 1 base and J dropped 1 base, with 11 bases sitting between them. CDR1 is SGHAT and CDR2 is FQNNGV in the germline V gene. The CDR3 length is 16 residues. CDR3 sequence: CASSLAYRGAKNIQYF. The CDR3 DNA sequence: TGTGCCAGCAGCTTAGCATATCGAGGCGCCAAAAACATTCAGTACTTC.

The rearrangement joins TRBV10-3 to TRBJ2-1; 8 positions match TRBD2. V shed 3 bases and J 5 bases; nucleotides not matched to a gene: 3. The CDR3 is 14 residues long. Germline V gene data show CDR1 as ENHRY and CDR2 as SYGVKD. The CDR3 reads CAISDSGGNNEQFF. The CDR3 DNA sequence: TGTGCCATCAGTGATTCGGGAGGGAACAATGAGCAGTTCTTC.

V is TRBV5-6 and J is TRBJ2-7; 7 bases are shared with TRBD1. The CDR3 consists of 15 residues. Germline V gene sequence: CDR1 SGHDT, CDR2 YYEEEE. Trimming took 2 bases from V and 4 from J; bases not matched to a gene: 9. CDR3 sequence reads: CASSLDRVLGYEQYF. The CDR3 DNA reads as TGTGCCAGCAGCTTAGACAGGGTTCTTGGATACGAGCAGTACTTC.

The J gene is TRBJ2-7, the V gene TRBV1; the table gives TRBD2 as D, unverified against the DNA. TRBV1 constitutes a pseudogene. The CDR3 spans 14 residues. The DNA of the CDR3 is TGCACCAGCAGCCCCAAGCGGGATTCCTACGAGCAGTACTTC. Translation: CTSSPKRDSYEQYF.

CDR3 residues: CASSFDRSYEQYF. In DNA form, the CDR3 reads TGTGCCAGCAGCTTCGACAGATCCTACGAGCAGTACTTC. The V gene is TRBV13, the J gene TRBJ2-7, with D perhaps matching TRBD1 (5 bases). Germline assignment: CDR1 PRHDT and CDR2 FYEKMQ (reference sequence). The CDR3 is 13 residues long. V shed 3 bases and J shed 1 base, with 7 bases lying between them.

V is TRBV5-6 and J is TRBJ1-3; D is unresolved. From germline, CDR1 is SGHDT and CDR2 YYEEEE. V dropped 0 bases and J dropped 3 bases, with 1 base sitting between them. The CDR3 has 12 amino acids. The CDR3 bases are TGTGCCAGCAGCTTGGGTGGAAACACCATATATTTT. It encodes CASSLGGNTIYF.

The chain uses TRBV5-6 and TRBJ2-5, with 9 nucleotides matching TRBD1. In germline, CDR1 is SGHDT, CDR2 YYEEEE. The length of the CDR3 is 16 residues. The V gene end was trimmed by 3 bases and the J gene end by 5 bases; junction bases not matched to a gene: 11. DNA for the CDR3: TGTGCCAGCAGCTCCGCCGCCGGGACAGGGATCGAGACCCAGTACTTC. Translation: CASSSAAGTGIETQYF.

The chain is built from TRBV7-9 and TRBJ1-3, with D hard to call. This CDR3 has 15 residues. Trimming removed 1 base from V and 2 bases from J, with 9 bases in between. The germline CDR1 and CDR2 sequences are SEHNR and FQNEAQ (reference sequence). CDR3 sequence reads: CASSLVTLAGNTIYF. The CDR3 DNA reads TGTGCCAGCAGCTTAGTGACGCTGGCTGGAAACACCATATATTTT.

This chain joins TRBV13 and TRBJ1-1; TRBD1 agrees at 10 bases. J lost 2 bases, V lost 5 bases, and 2 bases had no gene match. There are 14 residues in the CDR3. Per germline, CDR1 PRHDT and CDR2 FYEKMQ (reference sequence). The CDR3 bases are TGTGCCAGCAGCGGACAGGGGGGCAACACTGAAGCTTTCTTT. Amino acids: CASSGQGGNTEAFF.

The V call is TRBV15, the J call TRBJ1-2; D perhaps matches TRBD1 (5 bases). CDR3 size: 16 residues. Trimming shortened V by 3 bases and J by 4 bases, and 18 bases separated the two germline ends. Germline loops: CDR1 LNHNV, CDR2 YYDKDF (reference sequence). CDR3 nucleotide sequence: TGTGCCACCAGCAGCGACCTTACGGGACGGCCCTATGGCTACACCTTC. Its protein is CATSSDLTGRPYGYTF.

This chain joins TRBV2 and TRBJ2-7; maybe TRBD2 (6 bases). The germline V and J ends were trimmed by 2 bases and 4 bases, with 15 bases remaining between them. CDR1 is SNHLY and CDR2 is FYNNEI in the germline V gene. CDR3 length: 15 residues. The CDR3 DNA reads TGTGCCAGCAGTGAATTTATGGGACTCCTATACGAGCAGTACTTC. This encodes CASSEFMGLLYEQYF.

This clone occurred once. The gene calls are TRBV28 and TRBJ1-5; D gene unclear. Germline assignment: CDR1 MDHEN and CDR2 SYDVKM. Trimming removed 5 bases at V and 5 bases at J, with 4 bases between. This CDR3 has 11 amino acids. The chain's CDR3 is CASSEHQPQHF. DNA for the CDR3: TGTGCCAGCAGTGAGCATCAGCCCCAGCATTTT.

V gene TRBV27 combines with J gene TRBJ2-5; maybe TRBD1 (7 bases). This CDR3 is built from 14 residues. The V end was cut by 3 bases, the J end by 5 bases, with 13 bases between. Germline V gene sequence: CDR1 MNHEY, CDR2 SMNVEV (reference sequence). CDR3: CASSFGGGIETQYF. DNA of the CDR3: TGTGCCAGCAGTTTTGGAGGGGGCATCGAGACCCAGTACTTC.

V and J are TRBV7-7 and TRBJ2-3; D unclear. The CDR3 loop spans 17 amino acids. Germline V lookup: CDR1 SSHAT, CDR2 FNYEAQ (reference sequence). Deletions cut 8 bases from V and 4 bases from J, with 25 bases between. The DNA of the CDR3 is TGTGCCAGCGTAACCGAAACACGGAGAGATAAGTCAGATACGCAGTATTTT. Translated: CASVTETRRDKSDTQYF.